The clone carrying this T cell receptor (beta chain) was picked up many times. The data derive from a study of spatial heterogeneity in lung cancer. A single record per CDR3 protein comes from TCRdb applying MiXCR to the 5' RACE reads. The profile covers about 35,000 distinct CDR3 sequences, with 3.1% appearing a single time and around 36% taken by the ten largest. The ends were cut back, 0 bases at V and 1 base at J, with 9 bases in the middle. CDR3 length: 14 amino acids. Looked up from germline, CDR1 is DFQATT and CDR2 is SNEGSKA (reference sequence). Sample time point: sample taken at primary tumor resection. From tumor, nontumor lung or frozen PBMC, whole RNA was taken unsorted for sequencing.

Sequencing used normal lung tissue next to the tumor, obtained at surgery. This clonotype was obtained from a male donor with early-stage non-small cell lung cancer. This sequence joins TRBV20-1 and TRBJ1-1; D is undetermined. Here the CDR3 reads CSAREGKQNTEAFF. The CDR3, as DNA: TGCAGTGCTAGAGAAGGGAAACAGAACACTGAAGCTTTCTTT.